This T cell receptor (beta chain) originates from a study of long-term antiretroviral therapy in people with HIV. Overall study: A decade or so separates the oldest specimens from the later 2015 immediate-ART recommendation.

There were no participants with HIV treated outside the United States. Points on this clone: Its antigen is still unknown.

Germline-derived CDR1 and CDR2 are MDHEN and SYDVKM. This CDR3 region has 17 residues. After removal of 6 bases from V and 3 bases from J, the junction contained 11 bases not matched to a gene. Researchers ran immunoSEQ v3.0 at survey level. The method was immunoSEQ multiplex PCR; TCRdb's version includes in-frame clones alone and lacks a portion of them. The sample has over 35,000 clones; 75% to 85% are singletons. Study-wide results and caveats: Those clones which expanded before ART made up the dominant part of the repertoire at all time points.

This material consisted of unsorted PBMCs, taken 3.4 years after starting antiretroviral therapy. The clonotype comes from a man aged 25-45 years with HIV. The chain links TRBV28 to TRBJ1-3; 10 bases agree with TRBD1. CDR3 loop: CASRMGQGIFSGNTIYF. CDR3 sequence (DNA): TGTGCCAGCAGGATGGGACAGGGGATCTTTAGTGGAAACACCATATATTTT.